This TCR beta chain was recovered during a study of beta chain features in type 1 diabetes. Germline CDR1 reads SGHTA; CDR2 reads FQGNSA. The CDR3 consists of 15 residues. V lost 7 bases and J lost 2; bases outside the gene matches: 10. Findings and limits, study-wide: Across all four CD4+ subsets, people with type 1 diabetes showed modestly shorter TCRB CDR3s. TCRB repertoires of naive, central memory and Treg cells appeared more similar among patients than among healthy donors. Small HLA sub-analyses could not settle whether HLA shapes TCRB rearrangement.

The entirety of the isolated RNA underwent reverse transcription, so expressed TCRB transcripts were sequenced. The assay was immunoSEQ multiplex PCR, and TCRdb's table has in-frame clones only and misses some. Among about 620,000 clones listed, about 14% were seen once. Comment on this clone: Its antigen is still unknown.

The sequencing sample was made of naive CD4+ T cells from blood. This clonotype was sampled from a man in his late teens or twenties in good health. This sequence joins TRBV7-2 and TRBJ1-2; 7 bases fit TRBD1. The CDR3 sequence is CASIRQGGVNYGYTF. The DNA of the CDR3 is TGTGCCAGCATCAGACAGGGCGGTGTCAACTATGGCTACACCTTC.